The 27 T cell receptor beta chains in this list originate from one sample, sequenced in a study of blood T cell repertoires in COVID-19. Repertoires were generated with immunoSEQ multiplex PCR, while TCRdb's copy carries only in-frame clones and drops some. The table records tens of thousands of clones, roughly four fifths of them present only once. Specimen: peripheral blood. The receptors stem from a woman at least 80 years old with acute or convalescent COVID-19.

The chain combines TRBV5-4 with TRBJ2-1; TRBD1 is a possible D gene (6 bases). The CDR3 extends over 15 amino acids. Germline CDR1 and CDR2: SGHNT and YYREEE (reference sequence). Trimming left V 1 base short and J 0 bases short, with 8 bases between. CDR3: CASSLNRDSYNEQFF. CDR3 sequence (DNA): TGTGCCAGCAGCTTGAACAGGGACTCCTACAATGAGCAGTTCTTC.

The chain employs TRBV24-1 and TRBJ2-5; TRBD2 matches 13 bases. The V gene's germline CDR1 is KGHDR and CDR2 SFDVKD. There are 17 residues in the CDR3. J lost 2 bases, V lost 9 bases, and 11 bases had no gene match. The CDR3 loop is CATGSGGLAGLQETQYF. The CDR3 bases are TGTGCCACCGGCAGTGGGGGACTAGCGGGACTTCAAGAGACCCAGTACTTC.

The chain combines TRBV28 with TRBJ2-3; the D gene is possibly TRBD1 (6 bases). The CDR3 runs to 16 residues. The germline V gene has CDR1 MDHEN and CDR2 SYDVKM. Trimming pared 5 bases from V and 1 base from J, leaving 16 bases between. The CDR3 bases are TGTGCCAGCAGTCCGACCCAGGGGTACGGCACAGATACGCAGTATTTT. It codes for CASSPTQGYGTDTQYF.

The V call is TRBV9, the J call TRBJ1-5; perhaps TRBD1 as D (5 bases). CDR1 and CDR2 (germline): SGDLS, YYNGEE. The germline V and J ends were trimmed by 0 bases and 6 bases, with 10 bases remaining between them. This CDR3 has 14 amino acids. This chain's CDR3 is CASSVGGAGQPQHF. The CDR3 region has the DNA TGTGCCAGCAGCGTAGGCGGGGCTGGTCAGCCCCAGCATTTT.

The chain joins TRBV3-1 (or the pseudogene TRBV3-2) to TRBJ2-2; 7 nucleotides line up with TRBD2. CDR3 length: 13 residues. The germline V gene has CDR1 LGHDT and CDR2 YNNKEL (reference sequence). With 4 bases clipped from V and 6 bases from J, the junction kept 2 bases outside the gene matches. The CDR3 region has the DNA TGTGCCAGCAGCCCTAGCGGCCCCGGGGAGCTGTTTTTT. It is translated as CASSPSGPGELFF.

This chain links TRBV7-6 with TRBJ1-1; TRBD1 might be the D (6 bases). This CDR3 region has 15 residues. Germline V lookup: CDR1 SGHVS, CDR2 FNYEAQ. Between the trimmed V and J ends, which lost 4 bases and 5 bases, there was a span of 17 bases. In DNA form, the CDR3 reads TGTGCCAGCAGCTCTACAGGGATCGTCGGGACTGAAGCTTTCTTT. It translates to CASSSTGIVGTEAFF.

This clone showed up just a few times. V gene TRBV29-1 combines with J gene TRBJ2-5; TRBD1 matches at 7 bases. The J segment lost 1 base and the V segment lost 5 bases, leaving 7 bases of the junction unmatched. The CDR3 has 14 amino acids. From germline, CDR1 is SQVTM and CDR2 ANQGSEA. The CDR3 DNA follows: TGCAGCGTTTTGACCGGGACAGCCCAAGAGACCCAGTACTTC. Amino acids: CSVLTGTAQETQYF.

The CDR3 region is CATSVGTLDEAFF. The CDR3 bases are TGTGCCACCAGCGTAGGGACACTGGATGAAGCTTTCTTT. V gene TRBV15 combines with J gene TRBJ1-1; D is perhaps TRBD1 (6 bases). There are 13 residues in the CDR3. Trimming pared 5 bases from V and 7 bases from J, leaving 14 bases between. Germline lookup yields CDR1 LNHNV and CDR2 YYDKDF (reference sequence). The full variable domain, completed using reference TRBV15 and TRBJ1-1, is DAMVIQNPRYQVTQFGKPVTLSCSQTLNHNVMYWYQQKSSQAPKLLFHYYDKDFNNEADTPDNFQSRRPNTSFCFLDIRSPGLGDTAMYLCATSVGTLDEAFFGQGTRLTVV.

The count of this clone is one. J is TRBJ2-5 and V is TRBV5-1; possible D gene TRBD2, 5 bases. Germline V lookup: CDR1 SGHRS, CDR2 YFSETQ. The V end lost 5 bases, the J end lost 4 bases, and 18 bases lay between the germline ends. The CDR3 consists of 15 residues. The CDR3: CASRPGPIGGETQYF. In nucleotides, the CDR3 is TGCGCCAGCAGGCCCGGACCCATAGGAGGAGAGACCCAGTACTTC.

The chain couples TRBV6-5 to TRBJ2-7; D is unclear. V gave up 2 bases and J gave up 4 bases, with 9 bases separating them. CDR3 length: 13 amino acids. Germline assignment: CDR1 MNHEY and CDR2 SVGAGI. CDR3 DNA sequence: TGTGCCAGCAGTTACGGAGAAAGTTACGAGCAGTACTTC. Its translation: CASSYGESYEQYF.

The J gene is TRBJ2-6, the V gene TRBV11-3; 7 nucleotides match TRBD1. Germline-derived CDR1 and CDR2 are SGHNT and YENEEA. The CDR3 is made up of 17 amino acids. V dropped 4 bases and J dropped 0; count of bases not matched to a gene: 6. CDR3 residues: CASSSQGGDSGANVLTF. Here the CDR3 DNA reads TGTGCCAGCAGCTCCCAAGGGGGCGACTCTGGGGCCAACGTCCTGACTTTC.

This sequence joins TRBV9 and TRBJ2-3, with TRBD2 as a possible D gene (6 bases). Germline CDR1 is SGDLS and CDR2 is YYNGEE. Trimming left V 1 base short and J 6 bases short, with 18 bases between. The CDR3 totals 16 residues. CDR3 sequence: CASSVRKETSSDTQYF. The CDR3 DNA follows: TGTGCCAGCAGCGTAAGGAAAGAGACTAGTTCGGATACGCAGTATTTT.

The V and J genes are TRBV6-5 and TRBJ1-1; 7 nucleotides align to TRBD1. CDR3 length: 14 amino acids. V lost 2 bases to trimming and J lost 2 bases; unmatched junction nucleotides: 2. Germline-derived CDR1 and CDR2 are MNHEY and SVGAGI. CDR3 bases: TGTGCCAGCAGTTACCGACAGGGTAACACTGAAGCTTTCTTT. This encodes CASSYRQGNTEAFF.

The rearrangement uses TRBV18 and TRBJ2-5; the D is unclear. V lost 2 bases to trimming and J lost 5 bases, with 12 bases between them. The CDR3 is made up of 14 amino acids. Germline V gives CDR1 KGHSH, CDR2 LQKENI. CDR3: CASSPDFSEETQYF. The CDR3 nucleotides read TGTGCCAGCTCACCAGATTTTAGTGAGGAGACCCAGTACTTC.

The J gene is TRBJ2-7, the V gene TRBV7-8, with D perhaps matching TRBD2 (5 bases). Trimming stripped 5 bases from V and 1 base from J, with 12 bases between. This CDR3 contains 14 residues. Looked up from germline, CDR1 is SGHVS and CDR2 is FQNEAQ. CDR3 loop: CASSLERVSYEQYF. CDR3 DNA: TGTGCCAGCAGCCTAGAGAGGGTTTCCTACGAGCAGTACTTC.

The rearrangement joins TRBV6-5 to TRBJ2-1; D gene ambiguous. Germline lookup yields CDR1 MNHEY and CDR2 SVGAGI. The V end was cut by 0 bases, the J end by 8 bases, with 17 bases between. The CDR3 is 16 residues long. The CDR3 sequence is CASSYSGRLGSHEQFF. The CDR3 coding sequence is TGTGCCAGCAGTTACTCCGGCAGGTTGGGTTCCCATGAGCAGTTCTTC.

This sequence joins TRBV7-9 and TRBJ1-5, with D maybe TRBD1 (6 bases). This CDR3 has 12 amino acids. The germline V and J ends were trimmed by 6 bases and 9 bases, with 12 bases remaining between them. CDR1 is SEHNR and CDR2 is FQNEAQ in the germline V gene (reference sequence). Here the CDR3 DNA reads TGTGCCAGCAGTTCACAGGGACGGCCCCAGCATTTT. Amino acid sequence: CASSSQGRPQHF.

This clone was observed a single time. J is TRBJ1-1 and V is TRBV10-2; 9 bases are a match to TRBD1. Germline-derived CDR1 and CDR2 are WSHSY and SAAADI. The CDR3 is 13 residues long. The V gene end was trimmed by 6 bases and the J gene end by 3 bases; junction bases not matched to a gene: 2. The CDR3 DNA is TGCGCCAGCAGGGACAGGGGTGACACTGAAGCTTTCTTT. Protein product: CASRDRGDTEAFF.

In this sample, this clone turned up once. V usage is TRBV30 and J usage is TRBJ2-2; 7 bases line up with TRBD1. The V gene's germline CDR1 is GTSNPN and CDR2 SVGIG (reference sequence). J lost 4 bases, V lost 3 bases, and 5 bases had no gene match. The CDR3 length is 14 residues. CDR3 bases: TGTGCCTGGAGAAAACAGGGGAGCACCGGGGAGCTGTTTTTT. Its translation: CAWRKQGSTGELFF.

This chain links TRBV5-6 with TRBJ1-4; a possible D gene is TRBD1 (6 bases). The CDR3 length is 15 residues. The V end lost 4 bases, the J end lost 7 bases, and 17 bases lay between the germline ends. Looked up from germline, CDR1 is SGHDT and CDR2 is YYEEEE. CDR3 coding DNA: TGTGCCAGCAGCCCCGAGGGCAGGGGACCTGAAAAACTGTTTTTT. Translated: CASSPEGRGPEKLFF.

This sequence joins TRBV27 and TRBJ1-2; 9 nucleotides align to TRBD1. Looked up from germline, CDR1 is MNHEY and CDR2 is SMNVEV (reference sequence). The CDR3 consists of 13 residues. With 6 bases clipped from V and 8 bases from J, the junction kept 7 bases outside the gene matches. The CDR3 is CASRLQGAGGYTF. The DNA of the CDR3 is TGTGCCAGCAGACTACAGGGGGCTGGGGGCTACACCTTC.

In regard to this clone: Other DNA sequences from this sample encode an identical CDR3 as well. The chain uses TRBV28 and TRBJ1-2; maybe TRBD1 (5 bases). CDR3 size: 14 residues. The V gene lost 2 bases and the J gene lost 7 bases, with 14 bases spanning the gap. In germline, CDR1 is MDHEN, CDR2 SYDVKM. The CDR3 sequence: CASSLKRAGGGYTF. In DNA, the CDR3 is TGTGCCAGCAGTTTAAAGAGGGCCGGGGGTGGCTACACCTTC.

This clone was observed a few times. The chain recombines TRBV28 with TRBJ1-2; 7 positions agree with TRBD1. V lost 4 bases, J lost 8 bases, and 10 bases stayed unmatched. CDR1 and CDR2 from the germline V gene are MDHEN and SYDVKM. The CDR3 contains 14 residues. CDR3 DNA sequence: TGTGCCAGCAGTTCCCTGAGAACAGGGGAGGGCTACACCTTC. This encodes CASSSLRTGEGYTF.

V usage is TRBV7-3 and J usage is TRBJ2-3, with 8 bases aligning to TRBD1. The CDR3 has 15 amino acids. V trimming: 3 bases; J trimming: 2 bases; junction bases outside the gene matches: 4. CDR1 and CDR2 from the germline V gene are SGHTA and FQGTGA. The CDR3 DNA is TGTGCCAGCAGCTTCCAGACAGGGGTCACAGATACGCAGTATTTT. It yields the protein CASSFQTGVTDTQYF.

The table lists this clone with a few counts. The chain uses TRBV21-1 and TRBJ1-4; the table's D call of TRBD1 was not tested on the DNA. TRBV21-1 is flagged as a pseudogene. The CDR3 is made up of 17 amino acids. The CDR3 nucleotides are TGTGCCAGCAGCACCCGGGACAGGGATGCAACTAATGAAAAACTGTTTTTT. Amino acid sequence: CASSTRDRDATNEKLFF.

This chain joins TRBV28 and TRBJ2-3; D gene uncertain. The length of the CDR3 is 11 residues. In germline, CDR1 is MDHEN, CDR2 SYDVKM. V gave up 6 bases and J gave up 2 bases, with 3 bases separating them. For the CDR3, the DNA is TGTGCCAGCAGCCTCACAGATACGCAGTATTTT. Translation gives CASSLTDTQYF. Drawing the rest from reference TRBV28 and TRBJ2-3, the complete variable domain is DVKVTQSSRYLVKRTGEKVFLECVQDMDHENMFWYRQDPGLGLRLIYFSYDVKMKEKGDIPEGYSVSREKKERFSLILESASTNQTSMYLCASSLTDTQYFGPGTRLTVL.

CDR3 DNA sequence: TGTGCCAGCAGCTTAGTGACGGGAGAGACCCAGTACTTC. This translates into CASSLVTGETQYF. J is TRBJ2-5 and V is TRBV7-9; D is undetermined. The CDR3 runs to 13 residues. Trimming cost V 1 base and J 4 bases, with 7 bases left between them. CDR1 and CDR2 from the germline V gene are SEHNR and FQNEAQ (reference sequence).